The source of this T cell receptor (beta chain) is a study of blood T cell repertoires in COVID-19. Study-level information: Samples came from the United States, Italy and Spain, spanning acute and convalescent COVID-19. PBMCs, B-cell-depleted T cells, or T cells provided the cDNA or gDNA that made up the material.

Germline loops: CDR1 MDHEN, CDR2 SYDVKM. This CDR3 has 14 residues. The ends lost 6 bases at V and 4 bases at J; junction bases unmatched: 8. Per the study methods: Scientists estimated how many nucleated cells there were by amplifying reference gene primers. Produced via immunoSEQ multiplex PCR; TCRdb's table is partial and in-frame only. That table is the source of V, J and clone size, and D and trimming were worked out from the DNA. The table has hundreds of thousands of clones, 88% seen once; the top ten hold 0.95% to 1%. Source material: peripheral blood. The clonotype was recovered from a middle-aged woman who had recovered from COVID-19. The V gene is TRBV28, the J gene TRBJ1-1, with TRBD1 matching 7 bases. CDR3 DNA: TGTGCCAGCAGCCCTACCACAGGGGTCACTGAAGCTTTCTTT. It is translated as CASSPTTGVTEAFF.